This entry features one T cell receptor beta chain sequence. In the original processing: Amplification of reference gene primers was used by the study to estimate nucleated cell counts. Generated by immunoSEQ multiplex PCR, the TCRdb table keeps only in-frame clones and is missing some. V, J and clone size are taken as reported in that table, and D and trimming were inferred from the DNA itself. The sample has about 230,000 clones, 80% to 85% seen once. The data originate from a study of blood T cell repertoires in COVID-19. As for the study in general: Samples representing acute and convalescent COVID-19 were sourced from the United States, Italy and Spain. Sources were T cells, B-cell-depleted T cells, or PBMCs; the material itself was cDNA or gDNA.

Sequencing was performed on peripheral blood. This TCR came from a man aged 40-55 years with acute or convalescent COVID-19.

The CDR3 sequence: CASSQSPVLNTEAFF. CDR3 bases: TGTGCCAGCAGCCAATCGCCAGTCCTTAACACTGAAGCTTTCTTT. V usage is TRBV16 and J usage is TRBJ1-1; no clear D gene. Germline CDR1 is KGHSY and CDR2 is FQNENV. The V gene lost 0 bases and the J gene lost 2 bases, with 10 bases spanning the gap. This CDR3 spans 15 amino acids.